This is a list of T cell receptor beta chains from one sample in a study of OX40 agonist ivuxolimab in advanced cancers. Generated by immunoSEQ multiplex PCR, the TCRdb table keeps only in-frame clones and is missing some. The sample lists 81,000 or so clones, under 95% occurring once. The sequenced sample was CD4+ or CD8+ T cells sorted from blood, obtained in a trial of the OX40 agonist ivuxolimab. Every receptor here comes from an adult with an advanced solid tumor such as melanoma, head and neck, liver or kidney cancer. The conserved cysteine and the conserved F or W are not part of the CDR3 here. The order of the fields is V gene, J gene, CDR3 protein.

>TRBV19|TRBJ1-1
ASSRDIAEAF
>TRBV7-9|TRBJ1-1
ASSLAFLDRSAEAF
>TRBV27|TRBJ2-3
ASSLWGGTDTQY
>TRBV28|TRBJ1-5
ASTFQGSNQPQH
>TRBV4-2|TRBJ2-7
ASSPNILVSPYEQY
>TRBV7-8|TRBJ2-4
ASSLDVGSAKNIQY
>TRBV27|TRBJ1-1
ASRVGAANTEAF
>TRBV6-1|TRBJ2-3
ASSEFGLAVSTDTQY
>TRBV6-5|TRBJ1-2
ASTGGGGYT
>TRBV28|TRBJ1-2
ASSSILGYGYT
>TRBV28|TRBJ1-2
ASTKQGTAYGYT
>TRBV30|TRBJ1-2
AWTGVYGYT
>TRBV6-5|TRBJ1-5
ASANRGSGQPQH
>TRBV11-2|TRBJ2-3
ASSSGTSKGDTQY
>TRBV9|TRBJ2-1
ASSVVPNEQF
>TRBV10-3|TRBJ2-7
AIRGGDLHEQY
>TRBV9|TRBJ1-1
ASSVDSGKTEAF
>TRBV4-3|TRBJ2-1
ASSQDLADLYNEQF
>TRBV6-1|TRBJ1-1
ASSEREGEGTEAF
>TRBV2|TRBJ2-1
ASSEAQGLDSNEQF
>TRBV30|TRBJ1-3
AWSVVRGYSGNTIY
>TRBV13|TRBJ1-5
ASSLGGTGDQPQH
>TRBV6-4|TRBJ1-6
ASSQTGGRSPLH
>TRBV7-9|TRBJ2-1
ASSPSNEQF
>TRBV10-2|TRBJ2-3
ASSEFGENSGRLRTDTQY
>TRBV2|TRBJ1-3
ASLGQDQIYSGNTIY
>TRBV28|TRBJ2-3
ASNEFKGARPDTQY
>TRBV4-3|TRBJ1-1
ASSQGPGGDTEAF
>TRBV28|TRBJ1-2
ASREGQAANYGYT
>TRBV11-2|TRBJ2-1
ASSFLSGTNNEQF
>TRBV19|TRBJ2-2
ASSNSGIFTGELF
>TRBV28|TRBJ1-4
ASSLQPRASGEKLF
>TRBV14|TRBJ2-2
ASSQVAGYTGELF
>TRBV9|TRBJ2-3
ASSAPYPGYSSTDTQY
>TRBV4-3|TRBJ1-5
ASSQDGGEGNQPQH
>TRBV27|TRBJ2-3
ASRSAVASTDTQY
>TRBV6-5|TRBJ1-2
ASSYSEGDGYT
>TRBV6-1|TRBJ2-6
ASSERVSGANVLT
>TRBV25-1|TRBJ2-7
ASSGGPYEQY
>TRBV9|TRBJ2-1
ASSVGLGDEQF
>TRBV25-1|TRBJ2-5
ASSAYETQY
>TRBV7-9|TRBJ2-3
ASSPYVAGIITDTQY
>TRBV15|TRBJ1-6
ATSFQEGARSPLH
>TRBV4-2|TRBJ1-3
ASSQEAGGNTIY
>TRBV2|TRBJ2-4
ASSAGQGAD
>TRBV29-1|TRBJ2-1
SVEGISSYNEQF
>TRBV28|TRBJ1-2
ASSLDRGGYT
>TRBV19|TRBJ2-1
ASSGASDEQF
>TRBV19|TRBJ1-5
ASSIRDANQPQH
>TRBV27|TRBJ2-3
ASSFALDTQY
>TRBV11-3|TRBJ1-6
ASSLGLNSPLH
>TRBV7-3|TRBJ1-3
ASSLNRAVRSPIY
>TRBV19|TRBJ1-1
ASSIGTGTEAF
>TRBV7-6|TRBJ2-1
ASSFLAGESSYNEQF
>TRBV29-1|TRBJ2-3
SVEDPRGLTDTQY
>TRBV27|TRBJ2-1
ASSWFFGFTHEQF
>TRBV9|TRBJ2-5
ASTPEGVPSETQY
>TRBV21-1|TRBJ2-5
ASSKVRQGEETQY
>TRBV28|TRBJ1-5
ASSFDGNQPQH
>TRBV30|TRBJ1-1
AWSAGVQAF